Listed below are T cell receptor beta chains from one sample, sequenced in a study of shared clonotypes between healthy human individuals. Profiling relied on immunoSEQ multiplex PCR, and the TCRdb table lists in-frame clones only, not all of them. Of 950,000 to 1,300,000 clones in the sample, more than 65% were seen once. The specimen sequenced was memory CD4+ T cells sorted from blood. Source of these receptors: a man aged 18 to 29 in good health. Each CDR3 is given without its conserved first and last residue.

j_gene: TRBJ2-4; v_gene: TRBV11-2; CDR3aa: ASSFNIAGENIQY
j_gene: TRBJ1-1; v_gene: TRBV29-1; CDR3aa: SVRGTGGNTEAF
j_gene: TRBJ2-2; v_gene: TRBV13; CDR3aa: ASRQLAGGPDTGELF
j_gene: TRBJ2-7; v_gene: TRBV30; CDR3aa: AWSESVYEQY
j_gene: TRBJ2-3; v_gene: TRBV30; CDR3aa: AWSGGDTQY
j_gene: TRBJ1-1; v_gene: TRBV18; CDR3aa: ASSMGFGNTEAF
j_gene: TRBJ2-3; v_gene: TRBV5-1; CDR3aa: ASSQYPGQGTDTQY
j_gene: TRBJ2-5; v_gene: TRBV2; CDR3aa: ASTDGGGSGETQY
j_gene: TRBJ1-6; v_gene: TRBV7-7; CDR3aa: ASSLDKNSPLH
j_gene: TRBJ2-6; v_gene: TRBV9; CDR3aa: ASMAASGTYSGANVLT
j_gene: TRBJ2-1; v_gene: TRBV19; CDR3aa: ARGGQGLHNSYNEQF
j_gene: TRBJ2-7; v_gene: TRBV25-1; CDR3aa: ASRPPGGSSYEQY
j_gene: TRBJ2-2; v_gene: TRBV5-4; CDR3aa: ASSLGGGTGELF
j_gene: TRBJ1-4; v_gene: TRBV5-1; CDR3aa: ASSLTGTATNEKLF
j_gene: TRBJ2-1; v_gene: TRBV5-1; CDR3aa: ASSLILSGKDNEQF
j_gene: TRBJ2-7; v_gene: TRBV7-9; CDR3aa: ASSFSDEQY
j_gene: TRBJ2-2; v_gene: TRBV29-1; CDR3aa: SVESEGIRTGELF